These T cell receptor beta chains were read from a single sample in a study of blood T cell repertoires in COVID-19. Produced via immunoSEQ multiplex PCR; TCRdb's table is partial and in-frame only. The table shows more than 350,000 clones, with 80% to 90% occurring only once. The sequencing sample was made of PBMCs or T cells enriched from blood (not recorded which). Receptors originate from a man between 18 and 29 years old who had recovered from COVID-19. Each CDR3 is given with its conserved first and last residue. The D gene is left open where the match is weak. Part of the rows lack a size; the others show once, few, many or a class for expanded clones.

size: NA
D: NA
V: TRBV6-5
J: TRBJ1-1
length: 13
DNA: TGTGCCAGCAGCGGGAATTCTAACACTGAAGCTTTCTTT
CDR3: CASSGNSNTEAFF

size: NA
D: TRBD1
V: TRBV4-3
J: TRBJ1-1
length: 17
DNA: TGCGCCAGCAGCCATCTAAGACAGGGACAGACTACTGGTCGGGCTTTCTTT
CDR3: CASSHLRQGQTTGRAFF

size: few
D: TRBD1
V: TRBV4-2
J: TRBJ1-5
length: 17
DNA: TGTGCCAGCAGCCAAGCGGGGGACAGGGATTCGGGTCAGCCCCAGCATTTT
CDR3: CASSQAGDRDSGQPQHF

size: many
D: TRBD2
V: TRBV4-2
J: TRBJ2-3
length: 16
DNA: TGTGCCAGCAGCCAAGAGAATAGCGGGGGGGCAGATACGCAGTATTTT
CDR3: CASSQENSGGADTQYF

size: NA
D: NA
V: TRBV29-1
J: TRBJ2-3
length: 14
DNA: TGCAGCGTTGTGGTCTTTCGGGAAACAGATACGCAGTATTTT
CDR3: CSVVVFRETDTQYF

size: NA
D: NA
V: TRBV18
J: TRBJ1-1
length: 13
DNA: TGTGCCAGCTGCCAACTTGGGAACACTGAAGCTTTCTTT
CDR3: CASCQLGNTEAFF

size: NA
D: TRBD2
V: TRBV19
J: TRBJ2-3
length: 13
DNA: TGTGCCATCTCTAGCGGAATCGCGGATACGCAGTATTTT
CDR3: CAISSGIADTQYF

size: once
D: NA
V: TRBV15
J: TRBJ2-2
length: 13
DNA: TGTGCCACCAGCGACCGGGGCACCGGGGAGCTGTTTTTT
CDR3: CATSDRGTGELFF

size: NA
D: NA
V: TRBV6-5
J: TRBJ2-7
length: 12
DNA: TGTGCCAGCAGAGCTAAACTCTACGAGCAGTACTTC
CDR3: CASRAKLYEQYF

size: NA
D: NA
V: TRBV14
J: TRBJ1-6
length: 17
DNA: TGTGCCAGCAGCCCCAGGTCATCGAGCTCCTATAATTCACCCCTCCACTTT
CDR3: CASSPRSSSSYNSPLHF

size: once
D: TRBD1
V: TRBV25-1
J: TRBJ1-2
length: 15
DNA: TGTGCCAGCAGTGAACCGGGACAGGGGGCCTGTGGCTACACCTTC
CDR3: CASSEPGQGACGYTF

size: NA
D: NA
V: TRBV7-6
J: TRBJ1-4
length: 14
DNA: TGTGCCAGCAGCTTAGAGGGACATACTGAAAAACTGTTTTTT
CDR3: CASSLEGHTEKLFF